The 13 T cell receptor beta chains below all came from one sample that was sequenced in a study of lymphopenia after photon versus proton radiotherapy. Some clones are missing from TCRdb's copy, which holds only in-frame ones; the method was immunoSEQ multiplex PCR. The sample gives around 20,000 clones, roughly nine tenths of which show up once; 9% to 10% is in the top ten. The sequencing used peripheral blood, collected from a patient treated with proton-based radiotherapy. These receptors were collected from a man between 65 and 85 years old with pancreatic cancer.

The chain uses TRBV2 and TRBJ2-2; D might be TRBD2 (7 bases). V was trimmed by 6 bases and J by 1 base, leaving 15 bases between them. The CDR3 runs to 16 residues. From germline, CDR1 is SNHLY and CDR2 FYNNEI. The chain's CDR3 is CASSQRGGLNTGELFF. The CDR3 coding sequence is TGTGCCAGCAGCCAAAGGGGGGGATTGAACACCGGGGAGCTGTTTTTT.

The chain has TRBV9 and TRBJ2-1; D possibly corresponds to TRBD2 (6 bases). Per germline, CDR1 SGDLS and CDR2 YYNGEE. There are 15 residues in the CDR3. The ends were cut back, 3 bases at V and 2 bases at J, with 12 bases in the middle. The CDR3 loop is CASSARDFAYNEQFF. In nucleotides, the CDR3 is TGTGCCAGCAGCGCCCGGGACTTTGCCTACAATGAGCAGTTCTTC.

As regards this clone: The junction differs from germline at one of its ends, possibly a read error. V and J are TRBV11-2 and TRBJ1-1; tentatively, D is TRBD1 (5 bases). CDR1 is SGHAT and CDR2 is FQNNGV in the germline V gene. The CDR3 contains 16 residues. The CDR3 DNA follows: TGTACCAGCAGCGCCGGGACCGGACCCATGAACACTGAAGCTTTCTTT. Protein product: CTSSAGTGPMNTEAFF.

The chain employs TRBV10-1 and TRBJ2-1; 9 bases agree with TRBD1. CDR1 and CDR2 (germline): WNHNN, SYGVQD (reference sequence). The CDR3 is 16 amino acids. After removal of 0 bases from V and 7 bases from J, the junction contained 7 bases not matched to a gene. CDR3 sequence reads: CASSESPGTGRNEQFF. CDR3 in DNA: TGCGCCAGCAGTGAGTCCCCCGGGACAGGGCGAAATGAGCAGTTCTTC.

The V call is TRBV5-1, the J call TRBJ2-2; 8 nucleotides agree with TRBD2. The V and J ends lost 5 bases and 2 bases, in that order; junction bases with no gene match: 14. CDR1 is SGHRS and CDR2 is YFSETQ in the germline V gene. CDR3 size: 18 residues. The CDR3 nucleotides read TGCGCCAGCAGTATCCGGGGGAGAAGCGGGAGTAACACCGGGGAGCTGTTTTTT. It translates to CASSIRGRSGSNTGELFF.

This clone was observed once. The chain links TRBV6-5 to TRBJ2-7; the match to TRBD1 covers 8 bases. J was trimmed by 6 bases and V by 0 bases; bases with no gene match: 7. The CDR3 runs 15 residues. CDR1 MNHEY and CDR2 SVGAGI come from the germline V gene. As DNA, the CDR3 is TGTGCCAGCAGTTACTCGACAGGGGTGAATTCCGAGCAGTACTTC. It translates to CASSYSTGVNSEQYF.

V usage is TRBV2 and J usage is TRBJ1-1; no firm D call. Germline CDR1 and CDR2: SNHLY and FYNNEI. The ends were cut back, 11 bases at V and 0 bases at J, with 13 bases in the middle. This CDR3 contains 13 residues. CDR3 residues: CASQGQLNTEAFF. In DNA, the CDR3 is TGTGCCTCTCAAGGGCAGTTGAACACTGAAGCTTTCTTT.

The chain couples TRBV2 to TRBJ2-1; 11 bases are shared with TRBD2. Per the germline V gene, CDR1 is SNHLY and CDR2 is FYNNEI. CDR3 length equals 15 residues. Trimming took 5 bases from V and 7 from J; bases not matched to a gene: 7. The CDR3 DNA reads TGTGCCAGCAGTCTGACTAGCGGGGTAGGAAATGAGCAGTTCTTC. Encoded protein: CASSLTSGVGNEQFF.

This clone appeared a single time. The gene calls are TRBV18 and TRBJ1-5; 10 bases match TRBD1. The germline V gene encodes CDR1 KGHSH and CDR2 LQKENI. With V trimmed by 3 bases and J by 2 bases, 7 bases remained unmatched. The CDR3 extends over 17 amino acids. The DNA of the CDR3 is TGTGCCAGCTCACCCTTCGCCGGGACAGGGGGCAATCAGCCCCAGCATTTT. It codes for CASSPFAGTGGNQPQHF.

The chain recombines TRBV5-1 with TRBJ2-7; D not certain. The V gene lost 1 base and the J gene lost 3 bases, with 8 bases spanning the gap. Germline V gene data show CDR1 as SGHRS and CDR2 as YFSETQ. The CDR3 spans 13 residues. Written as DNA, the CDR3 is TGCGCCAGCAGCTTGACCGATAACTACGAGCAGTACTTC. Its protein product is CASSLTDNYEQYF. Full variable domain (remainder filled in from reference TRBV5-1 and TRBJ2-7): KAGVTQTPRYLIKTRGQQVTLSCSPISGHRSVSWYQQTPGQGLQFLFEYFSETQRNKGNFPGRFSGRQFSNSRSEMNVSTLELGDSALYLCASSLTDNYEQYFGPGTRLTVT.

The chain uses TRBV7-6 and TRBJ1-5, with D perhaps TRBD1 (6 bases). Germline values: CDR1 SGHVS, CDR2 FNYEAQ. V lost 2 bases and J lost 5, with 19 bases in between. This CDR3 comprises 17 residues. CDR3 coding DNA: TGTGCCAGCAGCTTATTGGGGGGGCAGGGGATCTATCAGCCCCAGCATTTT. Its translation: CASSLLGGQGIYQPQHF. The full variable domain, rest sourced from reference TRBV7-6 and TRBJ1-5, is GAGVSQSPRYKVTKRGQDVALRCDPISGHVSLYWYRQALGQGPEFLTYFNYEAQQDKSGLPNDRFSAERPEGSISTLTIQRTEQRDSAMYRCASSLLGGQGIYQPQHFGDGTRLSIL.

This clone occurred once. This specimen includes other DNA sequences encoding the same CDR3. This chain links TRBV6-5 with TRBJ2-6; a possible D gene is TRBD1 (5 bases). Deletions cut 2 bases from V and 4 bases from J, with 9 bases between. This CDR3 has 15 amino acids. CDR1 is MNHEY and CDR2 is SVGAGI in the germline V gene. As DNA, the CDR3 is TGTGCCAGCAGTTACAAGGGGCAAGGGGCCAACGTCCTGACTTTC. Translating gives CASSYKGQGANVLTF.

The V gene is TRBV10-2, the J gene TRBJ2-1; 10 bases fit TRBD2. The CDR3 totals 14 residues. J lost 4 bases, V lost 4 bases, and 1 base had no gene match. From germline, CDR1 is WSHSY and CDR2 SAAADI. The DNA of the CDR3 is TGCGCCAGCAGTGCAGCGGGGGGGTACAATGAGCAGTTCTTC. As protein: CASSAAGGYNEQFF.